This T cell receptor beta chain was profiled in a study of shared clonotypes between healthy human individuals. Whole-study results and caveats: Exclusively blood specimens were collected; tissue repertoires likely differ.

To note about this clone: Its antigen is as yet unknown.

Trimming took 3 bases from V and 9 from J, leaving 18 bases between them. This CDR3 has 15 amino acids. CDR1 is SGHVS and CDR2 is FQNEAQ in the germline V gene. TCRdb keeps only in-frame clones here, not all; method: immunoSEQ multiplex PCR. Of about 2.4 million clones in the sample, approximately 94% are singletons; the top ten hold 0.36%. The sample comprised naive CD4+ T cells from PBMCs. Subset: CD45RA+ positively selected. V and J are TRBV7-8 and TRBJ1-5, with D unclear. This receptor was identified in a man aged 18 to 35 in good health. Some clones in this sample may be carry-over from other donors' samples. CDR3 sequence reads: CASSFSGSLSAPQHF. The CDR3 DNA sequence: TGTGCCAGCAGCTTTTCCGGGTCGTTGTCCGCGCCCCAGCATTTT.